The 30 T cell receptor beta chains below were found in one sample sequenced in a study of T cell responses to AZD1222 COVID-19 vaccine (TCRdb year 2021). Library preparation employed the immunoSEQ multiplex PCR assay. TCRdb's version of the immuneACCESS table is confined to in-frame rearrangements and falls short of the full clone set. An unresolved V gene accounts for under half of the shortfall where checked; the remainder is of unknown origin. The sample yields around 65,000 clones; 81% were counted once. In total, the top ten clones hold roughly 27% of the sample. The time point label here, explained by the study, means: about 28 days (+/-7) after the second vaccine dose. Here the sequenced sample was peripheral blood, taken 28 days after the second AZD1222 dose. These receptors were collected from an adult who received the AZD1222 COVID-19 vaccine.

This clone came up once. The chain uses TRBV6-5 and TRBJ2-1; possibly TRBD2 for D (7 bases). Per the germline V gene, CDR1 is MNHEY and CDR2 is SVGAGI. The germline V and J ends were trimmed by 8 bases and 6 bases, with 17 bases remaining between them. The CDR3 is made up of 14 amino acids. CDR3 region: CASSATGGSNEQFF. CDR3 bases: TGTGCCAGCTCAGCGACAGGCGGGAGCAATGAGCAGTTCTTC.

This chain links TRBV19 with TRBJ1-1; D perhaps matches TRBD1 (5 bases). Germline V CDR1 and CDR2: LNHDA, SQIVND (reference sequence). Trimming took off 2 bases at V and 5 bases at J, with 12 bases between the two ends. CDR3 length: 14 amino acids. The CDR3 DNA is TGTGCCAGTAGTATACAGGGAGGAGAGACTGAAGCTTTCTTT. Its translation is CASSIQGGETEAFF.

The chain employs TRBV28 and TRBJ1-5, with D unclear. CDR3 size: 14 residues. The ends were cut back, 1 base at V and 7 bases at J, with 11 bases in the middle. CDR1 and CDR2 from the germline V gene are MDHEN and SYDVKM. In DNA form, the CDR3 reads TGTGCCAGCAGTTTATATCCTCCGAGGCAGCCCCAGCATTTT. It codes for CASSLYPPRQPQHF.

This chain links TRBV7-9 with TRBJ2-1, with 7 bases aligning to TRBD1. CDR1 is SEHNR, CDR2 FQNEAQ, per germline (reference sequence). CDR3 length equals 15 residues. With 4 bases clipped from V and 0 bases from J, the junction kept 3 bases outside the gene matches. The CDR3 sequence is CASSWDRSSYNEQFF. DNA of the CDR3: TGTGCCAGCAGCTGGGACAGATCCTCCTACAATGAGCAGTTCTTC.

This clone has only one observation. The J gene is TRBJ2-3, the V gene TRBV30, with D possibly TRBD2 on 5 matching bases. This CDR3 is 12 amino acids long. The germline V and J ends were trimmed by 3 bases and 4 bases, with 8 bases remaining between them. CDR1 and CDR2 from the germline V gene are GTSNPN and SVGIG (reference sequence). The CDR3 region has the DNA TGTGCCTGGAGGGGAGTTGCAGATACGCAGTATTTT. Its protein is CAWRGVADTQYF. Full variable domain (missing parts from reference TRBV30 and TRBJ2-3): SQTIHQWPATLVQPVGSPLSLECTVEGTSNPNLYWYRQAAGRGLQLLFYSVGIGQISSEVPQNLSASRPQDRQFILSSKKLLLSDSGFYLCAWRGVADTQYFGPGTRLTVL.

CDR3 nucleotides: TGCAGCGTTGTTCTCTCTGGAAACACCATATATTTT. This codes for CSVVLSGNTIYF. The rearrangement links TRBV29-1 to TRBJ1-3; D uncertain. The V gene's germline CDR1 is SQVTM and CDR2 ANQGSEA. With 4 bases removed from V and 0 bases from J, the gap between germline ends came to 4 bases. This CDR3 is 12 amino acids long.

CDR3: CASSLQGGEAFF. DNA for the CDR3: TGTGCCAGCAGTCTACAGGGAGGAGAAGCTTTCTTT. This chain joins TRBV28 and TRBJ1-1; TRBD1 might be the D (6 bases). Germline CDR1 is MDHEN and CDR2 is SYDVKM. CDR3 length equals 12 residues. V lost 5 bases and J lost 8, with 12 bases in between.

This clone was seen at least ten times. This chain uses TRBV9 with TRBJ1-6, with D perhaps TRBD1 (6 bases). CDR3 length equals 15 residues. The ends were cut back, 0 bases at V and 10 bases at J, with 14 bases in the middle. Germline V gene data show CDR1 as SGDLS and CDR2 as YYNGEE. CDR3: CASSVGPGESSPLHF. The CDR3 bases are TGTGCCAGCAGCGTAGGTCCAGGGGAGAGCTCACCCCTCCACTTT.

This clone was seen a single time. The chain is built from TRBV28 and TRBJ1-6; D is possibly TRBD1 (5 bases). CDR3 length: 15 amino acids. Trimming shortened V by 4 bases and J by 6 bases, and 13 bases separated the two germline ends. Germline V gene lookup returns CDR1 MDHEN and CDR2 SYDVKM. CDR3 in DNA: TGTGCCAGCAGTTCCTTTACAGGTGCTAATTCACCCCTCCACTTT. Protein: CASSSFTGANSPLHF.

The rearrangement joins TRBV5-1 to TRBJ2-2; 8 bases are a match to TRBD2. CDR1 SGHRS and CDR2 YFSETQ come from the germline V gene. Unmatched junction bases numbered 7, after V lost 2 bases and J lost 4 bases. The CDR3 is 16 amino acids. CDR3 bases: TGCGCCAGCAGCTTACAGGACAGCGGGGGCACCGGGGAGCTGTTTTTT. The encoded protein is CASSLQDSGGTGELFF.

Only a few counts were recorded for this clone. The chain uses TRBV27 and TRBJ2-2, with 14 nucleotides matching TRBD2. Germline V gene data show CDR1 as MNHEY and CDR2 as SMNVEV (reference sequence). The CDR3 covers 18 residues. Unmatched junction bases numbered 14, after V lost 7 bases and J lost 7 bases. CDR3 sequence: CASTTTSGRALKGGELFF. CDR3 bases: TGTGCCAGCACCACGACTAGCGGGAGGGCCCTCAAAGGCGGGGAGCTGTTTTTT.

The V call is TRBV5-4, the J call TRBJ2-6; D is undetermined. Trimming removed 6 bases at V and 0 bases at J, with 16 bases between. Germline values: CDR1 SGHNT, CDR2 YYREEE (reference sequence). The CDR3 loop spans 17 amino acids. This chain's CDR3 is CASTLGWSDSGANVLTF. DNA for the CDR3: TGTGCCAGCACCCTTGGTTGGTCGGACTCTGGGGCCAACGTCCTGACTTTC. Full variable domain (outside the CDR3, taken from reference TRBV5-4 and TRBJ2-6): ETGVTQSPTHLIKTRGQQVTLRCSSQSGHNTVSWYQQALGQGPQFIFQYYREEENGRGNFPPRFSGLQFPNYSSELNVNALELDDSALYLCASTLGWSDSGANVLTFGAGSRLTVL.

The gene calls are TRBV28 and TRBJ1-4; 7 nucleotides match TRBD1. There are 15 residues in the CDR3. Germline loops: CDR1 MDHEN, CDR2 SYDVKM. Losses at the gene ends were 5 bases for V and 10 bases for J; bases not matched to a gene: 13. DNA of the CDR3: TGTGCCAGCAGTACAAGACAGGGTAGAATGGGAAAACTGTTTTTT. Protein: CASSTRQGRMGKLFF.

The J gene is TRBJ2-7, the V gene TRBV28, with D perhaps matching TRBD1 (6 bases). V dropped 5 bases and J dropped 5 bases, with 16 bases sitting between them. The CDR3 consists of 14 residues. Germline CDR1 and CDR2: MDHEN and SYDVKM. The CDR3 sequence: CASSAPGTSDEQYF. The CDR3 DNA is TGTGCCAGCAGTGCACCCGGGACATCGGACGAGCAGTACTTC.

A single count supports this clone. The chain uses TRBV15 and TRBJ2-1; 7 bases line up with TRBD2. CDR3 length: 14 amino acids. Germline-derived CDR1 and CDR2 are LNHNV and YYDKDF (reference sequence). After removal of 0 bases from V and 8 bases from J, the junction contained 4 bases not matched to a gene. In nucleotides, the CDR3 is TGTGCCACCAGCAGAGATGAGGGGAGGGATGAGCAGTTCTTC. Protein: CATSRDEGRDEQFF.

V gene TRBV7-9 combines with J gene TRBJ1-2; weak D call: TRBD1 (6 bases). The CDR3 is 15 residues long. In germline, CDR1 is SEHNR, CDR2 FQNEAQ (reference sequence). V was shortened by 5 bases and J by 4 bases, with 17 bases between the two germline ends. This CDR3 is CASSARQAISYGYTF. The DNA for the CDR3 is TGTGCCAGCAGCGCCCGACAGGCGATTTCCTATGGCTACACCTTC.

The genes are TRBV3-1 (or the pseudogene TRBV3-2) and TRBJ2-3; 12 bases are shared with TRBD2. There are 18 residues in the CDR3. The ends lost 8 bases at V and 0 bases at J; junction bases unmatched: 12. The germline gives CDR1 LGHDT, CDR2 YNNKEL (reference sequence). The CDR3 bases are TGTGCCAGCCCGACCCAGGGACTAGCGGGTTTTAGCACAGATACGCAGTATTTT. It codes for CASPTQGLAGFSTDTQYF.

This clone has a handful of counts. This chain uses TRBV5-1 with TRBJ2-1; the match to TRBD2 covers 12 bases. From germline, CDR1 is SGHRS and CDR2 YFSETQ. The CDR3 spans 18 residues. The J segment lost 4 bases and the V segment lost 0 bases, leaving 8 bases of the junction unmatched. CDR3: CASSLAVLAGGKYNEQFF. The DNA for the CDR3 is TGCGCCAGCAGCTTGGCCGTCCTAGCGGGAGGGAAATACAATGAGCAGTTCTTC.

This sequence joins TRBV4-3 and TRBJ2-7; D is undetermined. The germline CDR1 and CDR2 sequences are LGHNA and YSLEER. The CDR3 is made up of 13 amino acids. V was shortened by 0 bases and J by 8 bases, with 11 bases between the two germline ends. The CDR3 reads CASSQDLESKQYF. The CDR3 DNA reads TGCGCCAGCAGCCAAGATTTGGAGTCGAAGCAGTACTTC.

The chain is built from TRBV10-3 and TRBJ2-2; no firm D call. The germline CDR1 and CDR2 sequences are ENHRY and SYGVKD. CDR3 length equals 16 residues. Trimming cost V 0 bases and J 0 bases, with 8 bases left between them. In nucleotides, the CDR3 is TGTGCCATCAGTGAGTCGGTGGCACCGAACACCGGGGAGCTGTTTTTT. Translating it yields CAISESVAPNTGELFF.

The genes are TRBV29-1 and TRBJ2-7; TRBD1 matches 9 bases. CDR3 length: 15 amino acids. Germline values: CDR1 SQVTM, CDR2 ANQGSEA. Unmatched junction bases numbered 9, after V lost 1 base and J lost 5 bases. The CDR3 protein is CSVEGVGTGPDEQYF. Here the CDR3 DNA reads TGCAGCGTTGAAGGGGTGGGGACAGGGCCGGACGAGCAGTACTTC.

This sequence joins TRBV19 and TRBJ2-7; perhaps TRBD2 as D (6 bases). Germline CDR1 is LNHDA and CDR2 is SQIVND (reference sequence). CDR3 length equals 14 residues. With 7 bases removed from V and 7 bases from J, the gap between germline ends came to 20 bases. The CDR3 loop is CASKISSRAGEQYF. Written as DNA, the CDR3 is TGTGCCAGTAAGATCTCCTCGAGGGCGGGGGAGCAGTACTTC.

The chain joins TRBV6-5 to TRBJ2-3; D is possibly TRBD2 (6 bases). This CDR3 has 12 residues. The V gene lost 4 bases and the J gene lost 7 bases, with 9 bases spanning the gap. Germline values: CDR1 MNHEY, CDR2 SVGAGI. The CDR3 coding sequence is TGTGCCAGCAGTTTGGGACTCAATACGCAGTATTTT. Its protein product is CASSLGLNTQYF.

This clone was seen a few times. As DNA, the CDR3 is TGTGCCAGCAGCTTATCTGGTGCGGCGTCCTACGAGCAGTACTTC. Amino acid sequence: CASSLSGAASYEQYF. The rearrangement links TRBV11-2 to TRBJ2-7; D is unresolved. V gave up 2 bases and J gave up 1 base, with 12 bases separating them. Germline CDR1 is SGHAT and CDR2 is FQNNGV. This CDR3 contains 15 residues.

This sequence joins TRBV7-8 and TRBJ1-1; 11 bases align to TRBD1. CDR1 is SGHVS and CDR2 is FQNEAQ in the germline V gene. Trimming cost V 5 bases and J 3 bases; bases outside gene matches: 14. The CDR3 length is 18 residues. CDR3 protein: CASSPQGQGAFSHTEAFF. The CDR3 nucleotides are TGTGCCAGCAGCCCCCAAGGACAGGGGGCCTTTTCCCACACTGAAGCTTTCTTT. The full variable domain, with the rest looked up from reference TRBV7-8 and TRBJ1-1, is GAGVSQSPRYKVAKRGQDVALRCDPISGHVSLFWYQQALGQGPEFLTYFQNEAQLDKSGLPSDRFFAERPEGSVSTLKIQRTQQEDSAVYLCASSPQGQGAFSHTEAFFGQGTRLTVV.

The J gene is TRBJ2-1, the V gene TRBV30, with 8 positions matching TRBD2. J lost 8 bases, V lost 7 bases, and 16 bases had no gene match. The CDR3 has 15 residues. Germline V CDR1 and CDR2: GTSNPN, SVGIG (reference sequence). This CDR3 is CAYQRNPTSGDEQFF. As DNA, the CDR3 is TGTGCCTACCAACGGAACCCCACTAGCGGCGATGAGCAGTTCTTC.

The chain combines TRBV19 with TRBJ1-2; D perhaps matches TRBD1 (5 bases). The V gene lost 1 base and the J gene lost 2 bases, with 17 bases spanning the gap. This CDR3 is 17 amino acids long. Germline V gives CDR1 LNHDA, CDR2 SQIVND (reference sequence). CDR3 coding DNA: TGTGCCAGTAGTATAGCGGGGGGAGTCCCCCCCAACTATGGCTACACCTTC. Translation gives CASSIAGGVPPNYGYTF.

The V gene is TRBV28, the J gene TRBJ2-3, with 9 bases aligning to TRBD2. The ends lost 5 bases at V and 0 bases at J; junction bases unmatched: 6. The germline V gene has CDR1 MDHEN and CDR2 SYDVKM. CDR3 length equals 16 residues. The CDR3 sequence: CASSPPSGISTDTQYF. Written as DNA, the CDR3 is TGTGCCAGCAGTCCACCTAGCGGGATTAGCACAGATACGCAGTATTTT. The full variable domain, in which reference TRBV28 and TRBJ2-3 provide the parts outside the CDR3, is DVKVTQSSRYLVKRTGEKVFLECVQDMDHENMFWYRQDPGLGLRLIYFSYDVKMKEKGDIPEGYSVSREKKERFSLILESASTNQTSMYLCASSPPSGISTDTQYFGPGTRLTVL.

This clone appeared once. This chain uses TRBV6-5 with TRBJ2-5, with D perhaps matching TRBD1 (5 bases). This CDR3 has 16 residues. Germline assignment: CDR1 MNHEY and CDR2 SVGAGI. V dropped 2 bases and J dropped 12 bases, with 25 bases sitting between them. The CDR3 reads CASSYVRPGQGHVEYF. The CDR3 DNA sequence: TGTGCCAGCAGTTACGTAAGGCCCGGGCAGGGTCACGTCGAGTACTTC.

In regard to this clone: A much larger clone sits a single nucleotide away, making a read error possible. The chain's CDR3 is CAGRARQVPSSYEQYF. The CDR3 DNA reads TGTGCCGGCAGAGCACGACAGGTCCCAAGCTCCTACGAGCAGTACTTC. The chain joins TRBV27 to TRBJ2-7, with a possible D match to TRBD1 (6 bases). The CDR3 is made up of 16 amino acids. Germline CDR1 MNHEY, CDR2 SMNVEV (reference sequence).